One TCR beta chain is described in this entry. This specimen comes from a study of cytomegalovirus exposure and HLA in healthy donors. Germline V gives CDR1 KGHSH, CDR2 LQKENI. Trimming removed 0 bases at V and 0 bases at J, with 11 bases between. The CDR3 sequence is 16 residues long. The PCR employed 60 Vbeta primers together with 13 Jbeta primers. Libraries were prepared by immunoSEQ multiplex PCR; TCRdb keeps only in-frame clonotypes and omits some of them. Of fewer than 250,000 clones listed, about 85% are singletons. V usage is TRBV18 and J usage is TRBJ1-1; D perhaps matches TRBD1 (5 bases). The TCR sequence derives from a woman aged 45 to 65 in good health and CMV-seronegative. Sequenced material: PBMCs. The DNA of the CDR3 is TGTGCCAGCTCACCACCGGACATCAGAATGAACACTGAAGCTTTCTTT. Its translation is CASSPPDIRMNTEAFF.